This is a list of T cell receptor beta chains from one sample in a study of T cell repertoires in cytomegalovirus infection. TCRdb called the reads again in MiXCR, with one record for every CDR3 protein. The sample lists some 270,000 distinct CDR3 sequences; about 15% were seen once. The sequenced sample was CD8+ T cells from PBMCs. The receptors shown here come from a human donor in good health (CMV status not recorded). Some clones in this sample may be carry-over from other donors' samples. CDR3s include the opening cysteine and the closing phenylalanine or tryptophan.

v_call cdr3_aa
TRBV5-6 CASSRTGDPDTQYF
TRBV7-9 CASSWVGLYNEQFF
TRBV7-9 CASSLEGTGGNEKLFF
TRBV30 CAWKYRGTEAFF
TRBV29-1 CSVDPGQGNTEAFF
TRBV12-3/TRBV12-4 CASSRPGSGANALTF
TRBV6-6 CASSYVGGNTEAFF
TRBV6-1 CASSVTGTQEETQYF
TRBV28 CASRRGGVARRELFF
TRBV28 CASSLLLISSTGELFF
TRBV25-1 CASSESPGGGETQYF
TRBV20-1 CSARVRGRNYVYEQYF
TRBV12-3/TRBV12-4 CASSLARTRSGYTF
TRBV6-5 CASSPMSRQETQYF
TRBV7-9 CASSFPAGGSTEAFF
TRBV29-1 CSAYGTGSPDTQYF
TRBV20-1 CSARDRDRVYEQYF
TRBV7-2 CASSLVGSSDTQYF
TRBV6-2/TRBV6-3 CASSASGGDYEQYF
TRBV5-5 CASSPGTSDGDTQYF
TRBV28 CASNSAQTSSYNEQFF
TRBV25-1 CASSEYWITGRSSEKLFF
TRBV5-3 CASSFLLIPDTQYF
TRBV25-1 CASSERDERGDTPQHF
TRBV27 CASAPQAIYEQYF
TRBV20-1 CSARSGGGSAITDTQYF
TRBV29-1 CSVEIYRVPTGEKVQYF
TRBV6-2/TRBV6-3 CASSYAPGQPFRYEQYF
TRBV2 CASVPGRLSEKLFF
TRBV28 CASSLDRRYEQYF
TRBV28 CASSLGTGTNIQYF
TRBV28 CASSLRGQIEAFF
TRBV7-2 CASSLEDRGLINGYTF
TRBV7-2 CASGYLGGSYGYTF
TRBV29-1 CSVDTGTGLTDYTDTQYF
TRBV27 CASSSTVNSEKLFF
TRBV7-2 CASSIEQGKTRAEAFF
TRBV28 CASSLPPGTAVMDTQYF
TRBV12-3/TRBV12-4 CASSISKASEQFF
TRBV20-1 CSARDLVADQPTYEQYF
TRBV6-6 CASSYVAGSTDTQYF
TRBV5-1 CASSLAGGVGTEAFF
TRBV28 CASSSLGGPNFSGNTIYF
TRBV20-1 CSARSGSDNEQFF
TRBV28 CASSTLLDRGDLYEQYF
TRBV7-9 CASSLAWVEQFF
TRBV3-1 CASSQVIGTYEQYF
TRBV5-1 CASSWRQFSYEQYF
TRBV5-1 CASSGAGIRSSYNEQFF